Each of the 11 T cell receptor beta chains below was sequenced from the same sample in a study of T cell responses to AZD1222 COVID-19 vaccine. The assay was immunoSEQ multiplex PCR, and TCRdb's table has in-frame clones only and misses some. The data show about 210,000 clones, with 80% to 95% seen just once and 1% to 1.5% held by the top ten. The sample consisted of peripheral blood, taken on day 0 of AZD1222 vaccination. The receptors originated from an adult in good health.

This chain joins TRBV15 and TRBJ2-2; D may be TRBD1 (6 bases). CDR3 length equals 15 residues. Trimming pared 5 bases from V and 1 base from J, leaving 11 bases between. Germline lookup yields CDR1 LNHNV and CDR2 YYDKDF (reference sequence). The CDR3 sequence: CATSPRDKNTGELFF. CDR3 sequence (DNA): TGTGCCACCAGCCCCCGGGACAAGAACACCGGGGAGCTGTTTTTT.

This clone was observed a single time. The chain is built from TRBV9 and TRBJ2-1; D ambiguous. V lost 0 bases to trimming and J lost 2 bases, with 12 bases between them. The germline V gene has CDR1 SGDLS and CDR2 YYNGEE. CDR3 length: 16 amino acids. DNA of the CDR3: TGTGCCAGCAGCGTAGGTATCGGGTTGGCCTACAATGAGCAGTTCTTC. It specifies CASSVGIGLAYNEQFF.

CDR3 sequence: CASSIIKVAKNIQYF. For the CDR3, the DNA is TGTGCCAGTAGTATTATTAAAGTAGCCAAAAACATTCAGTACTTC. The chain couples TRBV19 to TRBJ2-4; D unresolved. The V end was cut by 3 bases, the J end by 0 bases, with 9 bases between. The CDR3 is made up of 15 amino acids. Germline loops: CDR1 LNHDA, CDR2 SQIVND (reference sequence).

Here the CDR3 reads CASSLGHSNQPQHF. DNA for the CDR3: TGTGCCAGCAGCCTCGGGCATAGCAATCAGCCCCAGCATTTT. The chain links TRBV7-2 to TRBJ1-5; D gene ambiguous. The V and J ends lost 5 bases and 0 bases respectively, with 8 bases between them. The germline V gene encodes CDR1 SGHTA and CDR2 FQGNSA. This CDR3 contains 14 residues.

The chain's CDR3 is CSAGTGEAFF. CDR3 bases: TGCAGCGCAGGGACAGGAGAAGCTTTCTTT. The chain uses TRBV29-1 and TRBJ1-1, with 8 bases that match TRBD1. This CDR3 contains 10 residues. The V gene's germline CDR1 is SQVTM and CDR2 ANQGSEA. The V gene end was trimmed by 7 bases and the J gene end by 8 bases; junction bases not matched to a gene: 3.

V gene TRBV18 combines with J gene TRBJ1-4, with D unclear. Germline V gene lookup returns CDR1 KGHSH and CDR2 LQKENI. CDR3 length: 14 residues. V was cut by 2 bases and J by 7 bases, with 11 bases left in between. The CDR3 region has the DNA TGTGCCAGCTCACCAGAGAGGGCTTCTGAAAAACTGTTTTTT. Translated, it gives CASSPERASEKLFF.

The chain recombines TRBV9 with TRBJ2-1; D is undetermined. Looked up from germline, CDR1 is SGDLS and CDR2 is YYNGEE. The CDR3 loop spans 13 amino acids. Trimming took 2 bases from V and 7 from J, leaving 10 bases between them. CDR3 sequence: CASSVPGSNEQFF. The CDR3 DNA reads TGTGCCAGCAGCGTGCCCGGTAGTAATGAGCAGTTCTTC.

This clone was detected only a few times. The V gene is TRBV5-1, the J gene TRBJ2-7; D unresolved. V lost 2 bases and J 4 bases, leaving 7 bases between the germline ends. Germline CDR1 SGHRS, CDR2 YFSETQ. The CDR3 totals 12 residues. CDR3: CASSFQGYEQYF. The DNA of the CDR3 is TGCGCCAGCAGCTTTCAAGGATACGAGCAGTACTTC.

This chain joins TRBV19 and TRBJ1-3; D gene unclear. Germline CDR1 is LNHDA and CDR2 is SQIVND (reference sequence). The V end lost 5 bases, the J end lost 0 bases, and 8 bases lay between the germline ends. The CDR3 sequence is 14 residues long. This CDR3 reads CASSAPSSGNTIYF. CDR3 coding DNA: TGTGCCAGTAGTGCGCCGTCCTCTGGAAACACCATATATTTT.

The chain has TRBV5-1 and TRBJ2-3, with 9 bases aligning to TRBD1. Germline lookup yields CDR1 SGHRS and CDR2 YFSETQ. The CDR3 runs to 14 residues. Trimming cost V 4 bases and J 5 bases; bases outside gene matches: 5. CDR3: CASSRGDREDTQYF. In nucleotides, the CDR3 is TGCGCCAGCAGCCGGGGGGACAGGGAAGATACGCAGTATTTT.

The V call is TRBV9, the J call TRBJ2-1; 10 bases map to TRBD2. CDR1 is SGDLS, CDR2 YYNGEE, per germline. The CDR3 totals 18 residues. Trimming at V came to 0 bases and at J to 7 bases, leaving 13 bases not matched to a gene. The CDR3 spells CASSVALTSGPRGNEQFF. For the CDR3, the DNA is TGTGCCAGCAGCGTAGCTCTGACTAGCGGGCCACGAGGGAATGAGCAGTTCTTC. The full variable domain, rest sourced from reference TRBV9 and TRBJ2-1, is DSGVTQTPKHLITATGQRVTLRCSPRSGDLSVYWYQQSLDQGLQFLIQYYNGEERAKGNILERFSAQQFPDLHSELNLSSLELGDSALYFCASSVALTSGPRGNEQFFGPGTRLTVL.